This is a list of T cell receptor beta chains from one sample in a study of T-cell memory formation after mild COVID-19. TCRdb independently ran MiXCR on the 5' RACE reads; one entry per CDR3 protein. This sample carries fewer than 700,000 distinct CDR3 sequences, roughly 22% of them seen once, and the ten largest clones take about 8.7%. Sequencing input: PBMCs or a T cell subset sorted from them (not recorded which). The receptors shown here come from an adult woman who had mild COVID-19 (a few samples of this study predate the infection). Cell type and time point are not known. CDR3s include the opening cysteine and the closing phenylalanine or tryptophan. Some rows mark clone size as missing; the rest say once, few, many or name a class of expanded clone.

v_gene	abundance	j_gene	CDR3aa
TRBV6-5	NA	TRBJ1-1	CASIGQGANTEAFF
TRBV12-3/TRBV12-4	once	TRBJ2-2	CASRTSGRSTGELFF
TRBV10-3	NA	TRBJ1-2	CAISESPDLSHGYTF
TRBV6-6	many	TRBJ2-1	CASSYEASSYNEQFF
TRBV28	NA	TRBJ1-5	CASNTRDRVQPQHF
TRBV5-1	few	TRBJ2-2	CASSFWGGDTGELFF
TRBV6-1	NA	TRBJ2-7	CASSEPWTGKGEQYF
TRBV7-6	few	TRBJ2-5	CASSLGTDLGETQYF
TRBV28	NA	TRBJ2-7	CASVDRNYEQYF
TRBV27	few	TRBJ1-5	CASSPRANQPQHF